These 18 T cell receptor beta chains came from one sample sequenced in a study of T cells expressing NK-cell markers (dated by TCRdb to 2018 to 2021). The method behind the library was 5' RACE. TCRdb lists the instrument as Illumina HiSeq 2000. TCRdb reanalyzed the reads, keeping one entry per CDR3 protein sequence and omitting DNA. The sample's clone listing holds over 100,000 distinct CDR3 sequences. The ten largest clones capture roughly 20% of the sample. Sequenced: blood T cells: a sorted CD56 or NKG2C T cell subset, CD4+ or CD8+ T cells, or bulk PBMC T cells (not recorded which). Receptors were obtained from a woman aged 18 to 75 in good health.

The chain combines TRBV6-2 or TRBV6-3 with TRBJ1-2; TCRdb indicates TRBD1, and absent DNA this call remains unverified. The germline gives CDR1 MNHEY, CDR2 SVGEGT. The CDR3 loop spans 14 amino acids. CDR3 residues: CATTWTRPLYGYTF.

The chain carries TRBV5-1 and TRBJ1-1. Germline CDR1 and CDR2: SGHRS and YFSETQ. The CDR3 is made up of 13 amino acids. CDR3 loop: CASSFEGNTEAFF.

V gene TRBV19 combines with J gene TRBJ2-1; with no DNA, the TCRdb D assignment of TRBD2 cannot be verified. Germline CDR1 is LNHDA and CDR2 is SQIVND (reference sequence). The CDR3 is made up of 14 amino acids. The CDR3 region is CASSIAPPYNEQFF.

The V gene is TRBV7-9, the J gene TRBJ2-7; TCRdb returns TRBD1, unconfirmable since there is no DNA. CDR1 is SEHNR, CDR2 FQNEAQ, per germline (reference sequence). The CDR3 spans 14 residues. The CDR3 sequence: CASSLASPPLEQYF.

The chain joins TRBV4-2 to TRBJ2-1; TCRdb's D call of TRBD2 is untestable without DNA. Germline V gene lookup returns CDR1 LGHNA and CDR2 YNFKEQ. This CDR3 region has 17 residues. The CDR3 protein is CASSQVVAGGPYNEQFF.

This chain connects TRBV5-1 to TRBJ2-2. CDR1 is SGHRS, CDR2 YFSETQ, per germline. This CDR3 comprises 13 residues. CDR3 protein: CASSLYSGGELFF.

This rearrangement joins TRBV7-2 to TRBJ2-1; TCRdb's D gene call, TRBD2, goes unchecked for lack of DNA. Germline V gives CDR1 SGHTA, CDR2 FQGNSA. CDR3 length: 16 residues. This chain's CDR3 is CASSARLAGSYNEQFF.

This chain links TRBV20-1 with TRBJ2-1; TCRdb's D call, TRBD1, is unchecked because there is no DNA. The germline gives CDR1 DFQATT, CDR2 SNEGSKA (reference sequence). The CDR3 runs 15 residues. The CDR3 loop is CSAPGSGYAYNEQFF.

The V and J genes are TRBV12-3 or TRBV12-4 and TRBJ2-7. This CDR3 is 15 amino acids long. The CDR3 is CASSTSGDVSYEQYF.

The chain is built from TRBV7-8 and TRBJ2-2. CDR1 is SGHVS and CDR2 is FQNEAQ in the germline V gene. The CDR3 is 16 residues long. The CDR3 spells CASSLDWVENTGELFF.

The chain recombines TRBV4-3 with TRBJ2-3; lacking DNA, the TRBD2 call made by TCRdb goes unchecked. CDR1 LGHNA and CDR2 YSLEER come from the germline V gene. The CDR3 totals 15 residues. The CDR3: CASSPEAGTTDTQYF.

This chain uses TRBV11-2 with TRBJ1-1. The CDR3 extends over 14 amino acids. Germline CDR1 SGHAT, CDR2 FQNNGV. The CDR3 sequence is CASSFSAGNTEAFF. Together with reference TRBV11-2 and TRBJ1-1, the CDR3 gives the full variable domain: EAGVAQSPRYKIIEKRQSVAFWCNPISGHATLYWYQQILGQGPKLLIQFQNNGVVDDSQLPKDRFSAERLKGVDSTLKIQPAKLEDSAVYLCASSFSAGNTEAFFGQGTRLTVV.

This chain links TRBV6-4 with TRBJ2-1; TCRdb selects TRBD1, and the lack of DNA leaves this call unchecked. The CDR3 extends over 13 amino acids. From germline, CDR1 is MRHNA and CDR2 SNTAGT. The CDR3 loop reads CASSEGGVNEQFF.

The V and J genes are TRBV6-5 and TRBJ2-1; TCRdb picks TRBD2, but there is no DNA to check that call. Germline loops: CDR1 MNHEY, CDR2 SVGAGI. The CDR3 contains 16 residues. This CDR3 is CASSYGTSGSWNEQFF.

The chain recombines TRBV6-5 with TRBJ2-5. The CDR3 loop spans 12 amino acids. From germline, CDR1 is MNHEY and CDR2 SVGAGI. CDR3 amino acids: CASSYSGETQYF.

The chain carries TRBV11-2 and TRBJ1-2; the TCRdb D gene call, TRBD1, has no DNA to confirm it. The CDR3 covers 14 residues. The germline CDR1 and CDR2 sequences are SGHAT and FQNNGV. The CDR3 loop reads CASSPPGSDYGYTF.

The gene calls are TRBV5-1 and TRBJ2-1; TCRdb lists TRBD2, though no DNA is available to test this call. The CDR3 is 16 amino acids. The germline V gene encodes CDR1 SGHRS and CDR2 YFSETQ. The CDR3 is CASSLASGGASNEQFF. Based on the CDR3 plus reference TRBV5-1 and TRBJ2-1, the full variable domain is KAGVTQTPRYLIKTRGQQVTLSCSPISGHRSVSWYQQTPGQGLQFLFEYFSETQRNKGNFPGRFSGRQFSNSRSEMNVSTLELGDSALYLCASSLASGGASNEQFFGPGTRLTVL.

The V call is TRBV7-9, the J call TRBJ2-7; as DNA is missing, the TRBD2 call by TCRdb cannot be tested. Germline V gene lookup returns CDR1 SEHNR and CDR2 FQNEAQ (reference sequence). This CDR3 is built from 16 residues. This chain's CDR3 is CASSPLAGGISYEQYF. Using reference TRBV7-9 and TRBJ2-7 for the parts outside the CDR3, the full variable domain is DTGVSQNPRHKITKRGQNVTFRCDPISEHNRLYWYRQTLGQGPEFLTYFQNEAQLEKSRLLSDRFSAERPKGSFSTLEIQRTEQGDSAMYLCASSPLAGGISYEQYFGPGTRLTVT.